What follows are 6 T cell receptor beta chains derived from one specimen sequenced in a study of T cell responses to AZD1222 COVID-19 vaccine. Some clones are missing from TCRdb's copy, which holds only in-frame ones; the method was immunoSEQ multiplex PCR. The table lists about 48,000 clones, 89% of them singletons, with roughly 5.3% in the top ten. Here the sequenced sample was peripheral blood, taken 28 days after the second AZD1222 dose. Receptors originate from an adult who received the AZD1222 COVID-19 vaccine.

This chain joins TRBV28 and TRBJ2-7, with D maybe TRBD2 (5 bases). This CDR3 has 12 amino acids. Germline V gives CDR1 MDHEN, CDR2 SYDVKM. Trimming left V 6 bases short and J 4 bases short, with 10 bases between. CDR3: CASRETGYEQYF. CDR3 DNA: TGTGCCAGCAGGGAGACGGGATACGAGCAGTACTTC. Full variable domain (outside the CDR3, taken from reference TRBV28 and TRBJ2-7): DVKVTQSSRYLVKRTGEKVFLECVQDMDHENMFWYRQDPGLGLRLIYFSYDVKMKEKGDIPEGYSVSREKKERFSLILESASTNQTSMYLCASRETGYEQYFGPGTRLTVT.

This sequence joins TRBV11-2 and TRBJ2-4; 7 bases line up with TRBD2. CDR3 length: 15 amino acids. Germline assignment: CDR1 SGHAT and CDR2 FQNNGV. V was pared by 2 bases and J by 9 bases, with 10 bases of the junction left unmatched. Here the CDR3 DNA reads TGTGCCAGCAGCTTACTGGCGGGGGTTGGGACCATTCAGTACTTC. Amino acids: CASSLLAGVGTIQYF.

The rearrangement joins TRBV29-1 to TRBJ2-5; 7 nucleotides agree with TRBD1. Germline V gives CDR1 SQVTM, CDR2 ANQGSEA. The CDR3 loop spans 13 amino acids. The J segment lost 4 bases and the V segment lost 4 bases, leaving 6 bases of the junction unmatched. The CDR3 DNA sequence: TGCAGCGTTGTCCCAGGGGGTCGAGAGACCCAGTACTTC. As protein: CSVVPGGRETQYF. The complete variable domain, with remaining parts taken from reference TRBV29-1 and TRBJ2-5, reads SAVISQKPSRDICQRGTSLTIQCQVDSQVTMMFWYRQQPGQSLTLIATANQGSEATYESGFVIDKFPISRPNLTFSTLTVSNMSPEDSSIYLCSVVPGGRETQYFGPGTRLLVL.

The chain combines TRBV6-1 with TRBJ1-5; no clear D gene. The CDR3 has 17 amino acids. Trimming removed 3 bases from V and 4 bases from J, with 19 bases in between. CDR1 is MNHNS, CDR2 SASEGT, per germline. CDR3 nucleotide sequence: TGTGCCAGCAGTGAGTCATCTGACACTGTTTGGAATCAGCCCCAGCATTTT. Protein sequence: CASSESSDTVWNQPQHF.

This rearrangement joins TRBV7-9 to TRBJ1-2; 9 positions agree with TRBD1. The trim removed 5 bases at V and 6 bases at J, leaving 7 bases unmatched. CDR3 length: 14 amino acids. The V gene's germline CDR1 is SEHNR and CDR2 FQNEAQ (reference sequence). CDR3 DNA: TGTGCCAGCAGCACCTACAGGGGGCCCCATGGCTACACCTTC. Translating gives CASSTYRGPHGYTF.

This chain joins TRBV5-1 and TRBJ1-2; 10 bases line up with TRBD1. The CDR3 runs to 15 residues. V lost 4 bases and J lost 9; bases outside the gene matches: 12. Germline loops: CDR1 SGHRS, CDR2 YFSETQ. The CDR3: CASSQLDRGLVSYTF. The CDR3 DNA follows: TGCGCCAGCAGCCAACTCGACAGGGGGCTGGTTAGCTACACCTTC.